This T cell receptor (beta chain) came from a study of OX40 agonist ivuxolimab in advanced cancers. This table comes from immunoSEQ multiplex PCR, and its TCRdb copy is limited to in-frame clones, with some not included. Counted here are about 70,000 clones, 86% occurring once; the ten biggest clones make up 2.5% to 3%. CDR1 is SGHNT and CDR2 is YYREEE in the germline V gene (reference sequence). The CDR3 has 16 residues. V was cut by 10 bases and J by 2 bases, with 19 bases left in between. The TCR was taken from an adult with an advanced solid tumor such as melanoma, head and neck, liver or kidney cancer. The sequences come from CD4+ or CD8+ T cells sorted from blood, collected in a trial of the OX40 agonist ivuxolimab. The chain has TRBV5-4 and TRBJ1-6; tentative D call: TRBD1 (6 bases). The CDR3 spells CAVSFGGHTYNSPLHF. The DNA for the CDR3 is TGTGCCGTATCTTTCGGGGGACACACCTATAATTCACCCCTCCACTTT.